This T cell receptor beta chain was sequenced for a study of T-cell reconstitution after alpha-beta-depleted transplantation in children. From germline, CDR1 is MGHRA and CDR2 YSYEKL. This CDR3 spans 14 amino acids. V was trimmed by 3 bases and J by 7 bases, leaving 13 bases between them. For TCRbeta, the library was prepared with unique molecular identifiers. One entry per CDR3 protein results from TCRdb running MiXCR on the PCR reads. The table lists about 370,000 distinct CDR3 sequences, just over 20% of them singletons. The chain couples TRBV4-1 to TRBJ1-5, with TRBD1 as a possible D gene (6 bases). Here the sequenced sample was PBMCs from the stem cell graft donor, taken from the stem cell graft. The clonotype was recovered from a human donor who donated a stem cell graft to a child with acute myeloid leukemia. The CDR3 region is CASSQPGQIQPQHF. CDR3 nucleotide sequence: TGCGCCAGCAGCCAGCCAGGACAGATCCAGCCCCAGCATTTT.